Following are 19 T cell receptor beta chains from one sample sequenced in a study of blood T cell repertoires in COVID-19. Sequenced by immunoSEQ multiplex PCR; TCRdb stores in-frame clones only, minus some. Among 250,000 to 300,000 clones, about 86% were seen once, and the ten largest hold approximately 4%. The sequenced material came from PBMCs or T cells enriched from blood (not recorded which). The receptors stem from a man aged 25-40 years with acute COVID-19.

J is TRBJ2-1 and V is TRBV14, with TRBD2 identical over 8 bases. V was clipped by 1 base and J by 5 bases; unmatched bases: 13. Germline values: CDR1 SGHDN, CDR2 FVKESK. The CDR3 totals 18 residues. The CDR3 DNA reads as TGTGCCAGCAGCCAAGTCGATCACTCGGGAGGGCCGGACAATGAGCAGTTCTTC. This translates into CASSQVDHSGGPDNEQFF.

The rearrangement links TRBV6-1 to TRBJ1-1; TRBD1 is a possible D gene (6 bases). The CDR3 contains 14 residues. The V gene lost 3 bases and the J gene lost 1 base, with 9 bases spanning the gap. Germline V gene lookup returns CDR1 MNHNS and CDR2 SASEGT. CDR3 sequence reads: CASSELRGNTEAFF. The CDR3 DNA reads TGTGCCAGCAGTGAGCTCAGGGGGAACACTGAAGCTTTCTTT.

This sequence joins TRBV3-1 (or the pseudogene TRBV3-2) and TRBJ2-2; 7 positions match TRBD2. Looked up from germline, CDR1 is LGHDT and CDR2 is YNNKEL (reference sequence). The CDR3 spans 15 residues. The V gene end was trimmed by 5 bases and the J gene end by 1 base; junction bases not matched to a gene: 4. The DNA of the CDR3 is TGTGCCAGCAGCAGGGGACTACTGAACACCGGGGAGCTGTTTTTT. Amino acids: CASSRGLLNTGELFF.

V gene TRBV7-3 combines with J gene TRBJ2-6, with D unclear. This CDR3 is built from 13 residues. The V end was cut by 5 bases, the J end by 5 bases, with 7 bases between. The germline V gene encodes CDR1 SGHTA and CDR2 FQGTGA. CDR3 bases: TGTGCCAGCAGCCCTTCTCGGGCCAACGTCCTGACTTTC. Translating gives CASSPSRANVLTF.

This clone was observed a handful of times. The CDR3: CASSHPGLAGGGEQFF. In DNA, the CDR3 is TGTGCCAGCAGCCACCCCGGACTAGCGGGAGGAGGAGAGCAGTTCTTC. The J gene is TRBJ2-1, the V gene TRBV11-3; the match to TRBD2 covers 14 bases. There are 16 residues in the CDR3. The trim removed 5 bases at V and 10 bases at J, leaving 10 bases unmatched. The germline V gene encodes CDR1 SGHNT and CDR2 YENEEA. The full variable domain, with the rest looked up from reference TRBV11-3 and TRBJ2-1, is EAGVVQSPRYKIIEKKQPVAFWCNPISGHNTLYWYLQNLGQGPELLIRYENEEAVDDSQLPKDRFSAERLKGVDSTLKIQPAELGDSAVYLCASSHPGLAGGGEQFFGPGTRLTVL.

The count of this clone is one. CDR3 nucleotide sequence: TGTGCCAGCAGCCAGCAGGGCAGGACCCAGTACTTC. Protein product: CASSQQGRTQYF. V and J are TRBV7-6 and TRBJ2-5, with D possibly matching TRBD1 (5 bases). The CDR3 has 12 amino acids. Per the germline V gene, CDR1 is SGHVS and CDR2 is FNYEAQ. V was shortened by 5 bases and J by 7 bases, with 11 bases between the two germline ends.

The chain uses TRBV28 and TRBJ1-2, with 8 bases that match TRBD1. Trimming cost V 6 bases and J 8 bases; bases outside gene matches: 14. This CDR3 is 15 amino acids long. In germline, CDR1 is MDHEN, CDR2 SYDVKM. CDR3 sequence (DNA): TGTGCCAGCAGACCTCCAACAGGGGGGCTGGGGGGCTACACCTTC. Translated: CASRPPTGGLGGYTF.

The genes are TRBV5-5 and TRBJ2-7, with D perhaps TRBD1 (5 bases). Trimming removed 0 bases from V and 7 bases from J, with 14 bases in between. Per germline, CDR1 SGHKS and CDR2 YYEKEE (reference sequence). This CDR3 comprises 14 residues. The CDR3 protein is CASSLDGRVWEQYV. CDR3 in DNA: TGTGCCAGCAGCTTGGACGGCAGGGTGTGGGAGCAGTACGTC.

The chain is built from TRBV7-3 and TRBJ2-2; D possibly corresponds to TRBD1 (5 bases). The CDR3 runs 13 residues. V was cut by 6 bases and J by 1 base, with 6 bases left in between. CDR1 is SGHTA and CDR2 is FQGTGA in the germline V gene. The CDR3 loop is CASRQGNTGELFF. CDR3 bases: TGTGCCAGCAGGCAGGGGAACACCGGGGAGCTGTTTTTT. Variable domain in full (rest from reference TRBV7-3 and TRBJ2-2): GAGVSQTPSNKVTEKGKYVELRCDPISGHTALYWYRQSLGQGPEFLIYFQGTGAADDSGLPNDRFFAVRPEGSVSTLKIQRTERGDSAVYLCASRQGNTGELFFGEGSRLTVL.

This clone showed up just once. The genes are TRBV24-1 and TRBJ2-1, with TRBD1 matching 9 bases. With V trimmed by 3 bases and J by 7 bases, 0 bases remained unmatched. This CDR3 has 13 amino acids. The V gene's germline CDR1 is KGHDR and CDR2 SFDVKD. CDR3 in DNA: TGTGCCACCAGTGATGGACAGGGGAATGAGCAGTTCTTC. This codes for CATSDGQGNEQFF.

The CDR3 spells CASSQQGTSTDTQYF. The CDR3 DNA reads TGTGCCAGTAGTCAACAGGGCACCAGCACAGATACGCAGTATTTT. The rearrangement links TRBV19 to TRBJ2-3, with D possibly TRBD1 on 6 matching bases. Germline V lookup: CDR1 LNHDA, CDR2 SQIVND (reference sequence). CDR3 length equals 15 residues. With 5 bases removed from V and 0 bases from J, the gap between germline ends came to 12 bases.

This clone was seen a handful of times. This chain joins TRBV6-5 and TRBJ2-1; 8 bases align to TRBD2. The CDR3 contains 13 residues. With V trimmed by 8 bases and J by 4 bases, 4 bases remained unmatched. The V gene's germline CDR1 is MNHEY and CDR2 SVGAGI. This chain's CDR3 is CASSAGEYNEQFF. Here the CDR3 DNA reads TGTGCCAGCTCAGCGGGAGAATACAATGAGCAGTTCTTC.

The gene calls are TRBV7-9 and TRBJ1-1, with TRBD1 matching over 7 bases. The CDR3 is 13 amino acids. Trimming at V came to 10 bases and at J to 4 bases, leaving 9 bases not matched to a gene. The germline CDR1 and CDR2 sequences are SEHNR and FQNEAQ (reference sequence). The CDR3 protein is CATRQGLSTEAFF. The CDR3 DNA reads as TGTGCCACCAGACAGGGTTTGAGCACTGAAGCTTTCTTT. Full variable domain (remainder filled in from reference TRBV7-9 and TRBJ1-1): DTGVSQNPRHKITKRGQNVTFRCDPISEHNRLYWYRQTLGQGPEFLTYFQNEAQLEKSRLLSDRFSAERPKGSFSTLEIQRTEQGDSAMYLCATRQGLSTEAFFGQGTRLTVV.

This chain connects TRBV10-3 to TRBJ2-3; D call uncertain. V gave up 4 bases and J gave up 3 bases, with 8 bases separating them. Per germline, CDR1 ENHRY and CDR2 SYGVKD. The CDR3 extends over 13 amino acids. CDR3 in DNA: TGTGCCATCAGTGTCGGAGAGACAGATACGCAGTATTTT. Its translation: CAISVGETDTQYF.

CDR3 protein: CASSWTGDVTQYF. The CDR3 DNA is TGTGCCAGCAGTTGGACAGGGGATGTGACCCAGTACTTC. The V gene is TRBV6-5, the J gene TRBJ2-5; TRBD1 matches at 9 bases. Germline-derived CDR1 and CDR2 are MNHEY and SVGAGI. V lost 4 bases to trimming and J lost 7 bases; unmatched junction nucleotides: 4. The CDR3 runs 13 residues.

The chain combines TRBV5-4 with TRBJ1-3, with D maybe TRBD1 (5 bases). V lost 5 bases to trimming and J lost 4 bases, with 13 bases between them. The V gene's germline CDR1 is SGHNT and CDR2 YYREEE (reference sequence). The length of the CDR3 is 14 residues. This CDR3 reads CASSSGASGNTIYF. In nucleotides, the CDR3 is TGTGCCAGCAGTTCTGGGGCGTCCGGAAACACCATATATTTT.

CDR3 in amino acids: CASSQQPSGSTDTQYF. CDR3 in DNA: TGCGCCAGCAGCCAACAGCCAAGCGGGAGCACAGATACGCAGTATTTT. The chain recombines TRBV4-1 with TRBJ2-3; tentative D call: TRBD2 (6 bases). The CDR3 runs 16 residues. CDR1 and CDR2 (germline): MGHRA, YSYEKL. V lost 2 bases and J lost 0, with 12 bases in between.

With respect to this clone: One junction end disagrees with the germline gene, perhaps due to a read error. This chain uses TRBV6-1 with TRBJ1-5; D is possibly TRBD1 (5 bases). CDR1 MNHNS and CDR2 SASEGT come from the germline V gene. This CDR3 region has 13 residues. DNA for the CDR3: TGTGCCAGCAGCGAAGGTCAGGGCCAGCCCCAGCATTTT. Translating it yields CASSEGQGQPQHF.

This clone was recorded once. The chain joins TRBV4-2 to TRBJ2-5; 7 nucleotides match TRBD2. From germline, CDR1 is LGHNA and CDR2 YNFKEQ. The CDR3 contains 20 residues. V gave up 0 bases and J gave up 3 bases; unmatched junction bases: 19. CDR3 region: CASSQDLSAGGGSKKETQYF. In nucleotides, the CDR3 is TGTGCCAGCAGCCAAGATCTTAGTGCGGGCGGGGGATCGAAAAAAGAGACCCAGTACTTC.